These 19 T cell receptor beta chains came from one sample sequenced in a study of T cells in Graves' hyperthyroidism and ophthalmopathy (dated by TCRdb to between 2019 and 2020). The library came from multiplex PCR. Sequencer: Illumina HiSeq 2000. TCR beta CDR3 regions were amplified from RNA transcripts. For the first round of RT-PCR on the TCR CDR3, the HTBI primer set was used together with the Qiagen OneStep RT-PCR kit. TCRdb applied fastp at Q25 and MiXCR to the public reads, then kept only in-frame beta chains. Rows with a matching CDR3 protein are joined into one entry that keeps the most common DNA and genes. This sample comprises around 760,000 distinct CDR3 sequences, 30% to 40% of them detected only once. The ten top clones hold about a third of the sample. Sequenced input: blood. The receptors stem from a woman aged 40 to 50 with Graves' hyperthyroidism.

This clonotype was seen many times. The gene calls are TRBV7-9 and TRBJ1-2; D remains ambiguous. Germline values: CDR1 SEHNR, CDR2 FQNEAQ (reference sequence). This CDR3 region has 13 residues. Between the trimmed V and J ends, which lost 3 bases and 6 bases, there was a span of 11 bases. CDR3 in amino acids: CASSLGINNGYTF. Written as DNA, the CDR3 is TGTGCCAGCAGCTTGGGGATCAATAATGGCTACACCTTC.

V and J are TRBV7-6 and TRBJ2-1; D might be TRBD1 (6 bases). V was cut by 6 bases and J by 5 bases, with 14 bases left in between. Germline assignment: CDR1 SGHVS and CDR2 FNYEAQ. This CDR3 comprises 14 residues. The CDR3 sequence is CASSNTGKNNEQFF. CDR3 DNA: TGTGCCAGCAGTAACACAGGGAAGAACAATGAGCAGTTCTTC.

V is TRBV12-3 or TRBV12-4 and J is TRBJ1-3; D gene uncertain. The V end was cut by 7 bases, the J end by 0 bases, with 13 bases between. CDR3 size: 15 residues. The CDR3 spells CASTPALLSGNTIYF. In nucleotides, the CDR3 is TGTGCCAGCACACCCGCGCTCCTCTCTGGAAACACCATATATTTT.

This clonotype was detected many times. This CDR3 is CASSLGLFGELFF. The CDR3 nucleotides are TGTGCCAGCAGCTTAGGTCTTTTCGGGGAGCTGTTTTTT. The rearrangement joins TRBV7-9 to TRBJ2-2; D gene uncertain. Trimming cost V 1 base and J 7 bases, with 7 bases left between them. The CDR3 is 13 amino acids. CDR1 and CDR2 from the germline V gene are SEHNR and FQNEAQ (reference sequence).

The chain is built from TRBV10-3 and TRBJ1-1, with a weak D call TRBD1 (6 bases). There are 13 residues in the CDR3. Per germline, CDR1 ENHRY and CDR2 SYGVKD. V lost 3 bases, J lost 4 bases, and 9 bases lay in between. The CDR3: CAISEQGGTEAFF. CDR3 nucleotide sequence: TGTGCCATCAGTGAACAGGGCGGCACTGAAGCTTTCTTT.

In the case of this clonotype: A much larger clone lies one base from this, so it may be a read error. The final CDR3 position lacks the conserved phenylalanine or tryptophan, pointing to a likely read error. The chain employs TRBV11-1 and TRBJ1-1; D is uncertain. CDR1 is SGHAT, CDR2 FQDESV, per germline (reference sequence). This CDR3 is 17 amino acids long. V was clipped by 2 bases and J by 2 bases, with 18 bases between them. The CDR3 nucleotides read TGTGCCAGCAGCTTATGGACCGTGGCGACATCTAACACTGAAGCTTTCTCT. It is translated as CASSLWTVATSNTEAFS.

This chain connects TRBV2 to TRBJ1-6; the match to TRBD1 covers 7 bases. V shed 6 bases, J shed 10 bases, and the junction held 9 bases outside the gene matches. The length of the CDR3 is 14 residues. Germline V gene lookup returns CDR1 SNHLY and CDR2 FYNNEI. The CDR3, as DNA: TGTGCCAGCAGGGACAGGAGGGCAAGGTCACCCCTCCACTTT. Encoded protein: CASRDRRARSPLHF. The full variable domain, completed using reference TRBV2 and TRBJ1-6, is EPEVTQTPSHQVTQMGQEVILRCVPISNHLYFYWYRQILGQKVEFLVSFYNNEISEKSEIFDDQFSVERPDGSNFTLKIRSTKLEDSAMYFCASRDRRARSPLHFGNGTRLTVT.

This clonotype was found a few times. The chain employs TRBV7-2 and TRBJ1-2; D perhaps matches TRBD1 (6 bases). V was shortened by 5 bases and J by 4 bases, with 17 bases between the two germline ends. Germline assignment: CDR1 SGHTA and CDR2 FQGNSA. This CDR3 contains 15 residues. CDR3 amino acids: CASSAFLQGTYGYTF. CDR3 DNA sequence: TGTGCCAGCAGCGCATTCTTACAGGGAACCTATGGCTACACCTTC.

This clonotype appeared a few times. The V and J genes are TRBV6-6 and TRBJ1-1; 7 positions match TRBD1. Germline-derived CDR1 and CDR2 are MNHNY and SVGAGI (reference sequence). The V and J ends lost 2 bases and 6 bases, in that order; junction bases with no gene match: 9. The CDR3 covers 15 residues. This CDR3 reads CASSYTGEDSPEAFF. CDR3 nucleotides: TGTGCCAGCAGTTACACAGGGGAGGACAGCCCTGAAGCTTTCTTT.

There are many counts of this clonotype. No conserved phenylalanine or tryptophan is present at the end of the CDR3, so a read error is the likely explanation. It is unclear where the CDR3 begins or ends on the DNA, so no DNA is shown, and the CDR3 is as TCRdb lists it. The chain joins TRBV12-3 or TRBV12-4 to TRBJ1-3. With termini counted, the CDR3 has 8 amino acids. CDR3 protein: CASSFSNI.

This clonotype was seen ten or more times. The V gene is TRBV2, the J gene TRBJ2-5; D unresolved. Germline CDR1 and CDR2: SNHLY and FYNNEI. Trimming shortened V by 6 bases and J by 4 bases, and 12 bases separated the two germline ends. The CDR3 totals 13 residues. As DNA, the CDR3 is TGTGCCAGCAGGACGGCCTCCCCAGAGACCCAGTACTTC. It specifies CASRTASPETQYF. Combining the CDR3 with reference TRBV2 and TRBJ2-5 gives the whole variable domain EPEVTQTPSHQVTQMGQEVILRCVPISNHLYFYWYRQILGQKVEFLVSFYNNEISEKSEIFDDQFSVERPDGSNFTLKIRSTKLEDSAMYFCASRTASPETQYFGPGTRLLVL.

CDR3 nucleotides: TGTGCCAGTTTCGGACAGGGGCCCGGGGAGCTGTTTTTT. This sequence encodes CASFGQGPGELFF. V is TRBV19 and J is TRBJ2-2; 9 positions match TRBD1. This CDR3 comprises 13 residues. The junction had 4 bases not matched to a gene; V was cut back by 8 bases and J by 6 bases. Germline V gives CDR1 LNHDA, CDR2 SQIVND (reference sequence). The whole variable domain, filled in from reference TRBV19 and TRBJ2-2, reads DGGITQSPKYLFRKEGQNVTLSCEQNLNHDAMYWYRQDPGQGLRLIYYSQIVNDFQKGDIAEGYSVSREKKESFPLTVTSAQKNPTAFYLCASFGQGPGELFFGEGSRLTVL.

This clonotype was counted only a few times. This rearrangement joins TRBV5-5 to TRBJ1-5, with unresolved D. The CDR3 is 16 amino acids. V lost 3 bases to trimming and J lost 0 bases, with 13 bases between them. CDR1 is SGHKS and CDR2 is YYEKEE in the germline V gene (reference sequence). CDR3 bases: TGTGCCAGCAGCTGGGGTGGTAGGCGTAGCAATCAGCCCCAGCATTTT. Translated: CASSWGGRRSNQPQHF.

The CDR3 coding sequence is TGTGCCAGCGGCGTGGGCTACACCTTC. This codes for CASGVGYTF. The V call is TRBV7-9, the J call TRBJ1-2; D is ambiguous. V dropped 8 bases and J dropped 8 bases, with 6 bases sitting between them. The V gene's germline CDR1 is SEHNR and CDR2 FQNEAQ (reference sequence). CDR3 length: 9 amino acids.

The chain carries TRBV7-9 and TRBJ2-7, with D perhaps TRBD2 (5 bases). Germline CDR1 and CDR2: SEHNR and FQNEAQ (reference sequence). This CDR3 has 13 amino acids. Trimming stripped 1 base from V and 7 bases from J, with 11 bases between. CDR3 in DNA: TGTGCCAGCAGCTTAGTGGGAGCCCATGAGCAGTACTTC. Amino acids: CASSLVGAHEQYF. The entire variable domain, with the rest obtained from reference TRBV7-9 and TRBJ2-7, is as follows: DTGVSQNPRHKITKRGQNVTFRCDPISEHNRLYWYRQTLGQGPEFLTYFQNEAQLEKSRLLSDRFSAERPKGSFSTLEIQRTEQGDSAMYLCASSLVGAHEQYFGPGTRLTVT.

This clonotype was observed a handful of times. V usage is TRBV7-8 and J usage is TRBJ2-7; 10 bases align to TRBD1. Germline CDR1 and CDR2: SGHVS and FQNEAQ. This CDR3 region has 19 residues. V was clipped by 3 bases and J by 3 bases; unmatched bases: 17. The CDR3 sequence is CASSFEGQGIPPAFYEQYF. As DNA, the CDR3 is TGTGCCAGCAGCTTCGAGGGACAGGGGATCCCACCAGCTTTCTACGAGCAGTACTTC.

This clonotype has at least ten counts. The V call is TRBV15, the J call TRBJ1-5; tentatively, D is TRBD1 (6 bases). The CDR3 has 14 amino acids. Germline V CDR1 and CDR2: LNHNV, YYDKDF (reference sequence). V shed 0 bases and J shed 4 bases, with 7 bases lying between them. CDR3 protein: CATSREQGNQPQHF. The CDR3 DNA reads TGTGCCACCAGCAGAGAACAGGGAAATCAGCCCCAGCATTTT.

This clonotype was recorded at least ten times. V usage is TRBV19 and J usage is TRBJ1-1; TRBD1 agrees at 8 bases. V lost 3 bases, J lost 4 bases, and 7 bases stayed unmatched. The CDR3 runs 15 residues. Germline lookup yields CDR1 LNHDA and CDR2 SQIVND (reference sequence). CDR3: CASSIPDRASTEAFF. CDR3 DNA sequence: TGTGCCAGTAGTATTCCGGACAGGGCCTCCACTGAAGCTTTCTTT.

This clonotype was recorded at least ten times. This chain connects TRBV7-2 to TRBJ1-3; D call uncertain. CDR1 is SGHTA, CDR2 FQGNSA, per germline. The CDR3 covers 14 residues. V lost 5 bases to trimming and J lost 4 bases, with 12 bases between them. The CDR3 nucleotides are TGTGCCAGCAGCGGCCCCCTGGGAGGAAACACCATATATTTT. It specifies CASSGPLGGNTIYF.